The 17 T cell receptor beta chains below come from one sample, sequenced in a study of blood T cell repertoires in COVID-19. Sequencing was performed with immunoSEQ multiplex PCR; in TCRdb, only in-frame clones are kept and a portion is missing. The sample lists a few hundred thousand clones, roughly nine tenths occurring once. Specimen: peripheral blood. Every receptor here comes from a woman in her thirties or forties who had recovered from COVID-19.

This chain links TRBV5-1 with TRBJ2-5; 8 nucleotides match TRBD2. CDR3 length: 13 residues. V trimming: 5 bases; J trimming: 4 bases; junction bases outside the gene matches: 4. In germline, CDR1 is SGHRS, CDR2 YFSETQ. This chain's CDR3 is CASSSGEGETQYF. In DNA, the CDR3 is TGCGCCAGCAGTAGCGGGGAAGGAGAGACCCAGTACTTC.

The V call is TRBV7-9, the J call TRBJ2-2, with 7 bases lining up with TRBD2. This CDR3 contains 18 residues. Trimming at V came to 5 bases and at J to 5 bases, leaving 17 bases not matched to a gene. In germline, CDR1 is SEHNR, CDR2 FQNEAQ (reference sequence). DNA of the CDR3: TGTGCCAGCAGCCCCCAAGGCGGGGGACCGAAGGCGACCGGGGAGCTGTTTTTT. Residues: CASSPQGGGPKATGELFF.

The chain links TRBV12-3 or TRBV12-4 to TRBJ1-2; a weak D match, TRBD1 (6 bases). The CDR3 runs 12 residues. V gave up 11 bases and J gave up 7 bases, with 17 bases separating them. CDR3 bases: TGTGCCGGCTCAAATGGGGGCCGTGGCTACACCTTC. Its protein product is CAGSNGGRGYTF.

This sequence joins TRBV27 and TRBJ1-5; 7 nucleotides line up with TRBD1. V shed 2 bases and J 4 bases; nucleotides not matched to a gene: 5. Germline-derived CDR1 and CDR2 are MNHEY and SMNVEV (reference sequence). The CDR3 loop spans 15 amino acids. The CDR3, as DNA: TGTGCCAGCAGTTTAGGGGGACAGCAGAATCAGCCCCAGCATTTT. This sequence encodes CASSLGGQQNQPQHF.

CDR3 nucleotide sequence: TGTGCCAGCAGCAAAGTGAGCGGGTCCGGTCGGACCGGGGAGCTGTTTTTT. It encodes CASSKVSGSGRTGELFF. The rearrangement uses TRBV5-4 and TRBJ2-2, with D perhaps matching TRBD2 (6 bases). With 4 bases removed from V and 5 bases from J, the gap between germline ends came to 21 bases. Germline CDR1 and CDR2: SGHNT and YYREEE (reference sequence). The CDR3 is 17 residues long.

CDR3 residues: CATGTPFNEQYF. The CDR3, as DNA: TGTGCCACGGGGACACCTTTTAACGAGCAGTACTTC. This sequence joins TRBV12-3 or TRBV12-4 and TRBJ2-7; D is possibly TRBD1 (6 bases). The CDR3 is 12 amino acids. Trimming cost V 10 bases and J 5 bases, with 15 bases left between them.

The rearrangement uses TRBV7-9 and TRBJ1-4, with a weak D call TRBD1 (6 bases). Trimming took 5 bases from V and 8 from J, leaving 9 bases between them. Germline V CDR1 and CDR2: SEHNR, FQNEAQ (reference sequence). The CDR3 spans 12 residues. As DNA, the CDR3 is TGTGCCAGCAGCCAACAGGGCGAAAAACTGTTTTTT. Translated: CASSQQGEKLFF.

This clone came up once. The rearrangement uses TRBV18 and TRBJ2-1; 9 bases line up with TRBD2. The germline CDR1 and CDR2 sequences are KGHSH and LQKENI. The CDR3 has 16 amino acids. J was trimmed by 9 bases and V by 7 bases; bases with no gene match: 16. CDR3 nucleotide sequence: TGTGCCAGCTTTTTTTCCGGCGGGAGGGCCTCCAGTGAGCAGTTCTTC. Encoded protein: CASFFSGGRASSEQFF.

The chain recombines TRBV16 with TRBJ2-3; D possibly corresponds to TRBD2 (5 bases). Deletions cut 2 bases from V and 6 bases from J, with 9 bases between. The germline gives CDR1 KGHSY, CDR2 FQNENV. This CDR3 has 13 amino acids. In DNA form, the CDR3 reads TGTGCCAGCAGCCAAGGGAGATTGGATACGCAGTATTTT. Its translation is CASSQGRLDTQYF.

The chain combines TRBV7-7 with TRBJ2-3; D is unresolved. There are 16 residues in the CDR3. Germline CDR1 SSHAT, CDR2 FNYEAQ (reference sequence). With 5 bases removed from V and 0 bases from J, the gap between germline ends came to 15 bases. The CDR3 DNA follows: TGTGCCAGCAGCCCAACAACGACAAGAAGCACAGATACGCAGTATTTT. As protein: CASSPTTTRSTDTQYF.

The chain carries TRBV6-5 and TRBJ1-5; weak D call: TRBD1 (5 bases). This CDR3 contains 13 residues. With 6 bases removed from V and 5 bases from J, the gap between germline ends came to 11 bases. Germline CDR1 MNHEY, CDR2 SVGAGI. This CDR3 reads CASRGGSDQPQHF. DNA for the CDR3: TGTGCCAGCAGGGGGGGGAGTGATCAGCCCCAGCATTTT.

The V and J genes are TRBV5-5 and TRBJ2-5, with D possibly matching TRBD1 (5 bases). Germline CDR1 reads SGHKS; CDR2 reads YYEKEE (reference sequence). Trimming left V 5 bases short and J 5 bases short, with 13 bases between. CDR3 length: 13 amino acids. CDR3 in DNA: TGTGCCAGCAGGGCAGGGTTTCGGGAGACCCAGTACTTC. Protein product: CASRAGFRETQYF.

The chain is built from TRBV2 and TRBJ1-2, with TRBD1 as a possible D gene (5 bases). The CDR3 covers 14 residues. In germline, CDR1 is SNHLY, CDR2 FYNNEI. V was pared by 7 bases and J by 8 bases, with 20 bases between. The CDR3 region has the DNA TGTGCCAGCACTGAGGAGGGGACGGGGTTCGGCTACACCTTC. Translated, it gives CASTEEGTGFGYTF.

This clone was seen a handful of times. The V and J genes are TRBV5-1 and TRBJ1-2; TRBD1 is a possible D gene (6 bases). V shed 0 bases and J shed 7 bases, with 16 bases lying between them. The CDR3 covers 15 residues. The V gene's germline CDR1 is SGHRS and CDR2 YFSETQ. The CDR3 region is CASSLVPGGGPGYTF. CDR3 nucleotides: TGCGCCAGCAGCTTGGTCCCGGGCGGGGGCCCTGGCTACACCTTC.

The chain joins TRBV10-3 to TRBJ2-4; D not certain. The CDR3 is 14 amino acids. Deletions cut 0 bases from V and 2 bases from J, with 5 bases between. Germline assignment: CDR1 ENHRY and CDR2 SYGVKD. Written as DNA, the CDR3 is TGTGCCATCAGTGAGTCTGGCTCCAAAAACATTCAGTACTTC. Protein sequence: CAISESGSKNIQYF.

The rearrangement uses TRBV28 and TRBJ1-2, with unresolved D. The CDR3 is 13 residues long. Per the germline V gene, CDR1 is MDHEN and CDR2 is SYDVKM. V shed 2 bases and J shed 4 bases, with 8 bases lying between them. The CDR3 DNA is TGTGCCAGCAGTTTAAGCGGGAGCTATGGCTACACCTTC. Translated, it gives CASSLSGSYGYTF.

The CDR3 region has the DNA TGTGCCAGCAGCCGGGGTCCCGAGTGGGAGACCCAGTACTTC. Translating gives CASSRGPEWETQYF. This chain connects TRBV2 to TRBJ2-5, with D possibly TRBD2 on 5 matching bases. The CDR3 is made up of 14 amino acids. Trimming removed 6 bases at V and 5 bases at J, with 16 bases between. CDR1 and CDR2 from the germline V gene are SNHLY and FYNNEI.